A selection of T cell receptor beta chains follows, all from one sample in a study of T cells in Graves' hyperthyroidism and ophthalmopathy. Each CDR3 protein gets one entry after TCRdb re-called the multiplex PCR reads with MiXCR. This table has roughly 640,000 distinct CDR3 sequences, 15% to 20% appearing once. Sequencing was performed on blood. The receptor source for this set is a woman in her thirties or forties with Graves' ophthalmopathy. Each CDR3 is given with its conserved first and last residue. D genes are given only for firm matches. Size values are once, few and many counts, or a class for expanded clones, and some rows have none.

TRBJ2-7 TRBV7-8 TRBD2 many TGTGCCAGCAGCTTAGCGCTCCTAGCGGGGAGCTACGAGCAGTACTTC CASSLALLAGSYEQYF
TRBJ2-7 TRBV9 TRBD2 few TGTGCCAGCAGCGTTCATAGCGGGGGCCTCGAGCAGTACTTC CASSVHSGGLEQYF
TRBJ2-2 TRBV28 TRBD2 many TGTGCCAGCAACCGTCAGCGGGAGGTCGGGGAGCTGTTTTTT CASNRQREVGELFF
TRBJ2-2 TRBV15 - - TGTGCCACCAGCAGAGACAGGGTGCCCGGGGAGCTGTTTTTT CATSRDRVPGELFF
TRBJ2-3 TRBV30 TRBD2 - TGTGCCTGGGGGACTAGCGGGGATACGCAGTATTTT CAWGTSGDTQYF
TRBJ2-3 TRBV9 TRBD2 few TGTGCCAGCAGCGTAACTAGCGACCTAAGCACAGATACGCAGTATTTT CASSVTSDLSTDTQYF
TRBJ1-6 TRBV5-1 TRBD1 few TGCGCCAGCAGCGACGGGACAGTAGTAAATAATTCACCCCTCCACTTT CASSDGTVVNNSPLHF
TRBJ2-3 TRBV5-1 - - TGCGCCAGCAGCTTGGGGCAGATTAGCACAGATACGCAGTATTTT CASSLGQISTDTQYF
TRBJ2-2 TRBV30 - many TGTGCCTGGAAGACTGCCGACTCGACTTGGGCCGGGGAGCTGTTTTTT CAWKTADSTWAGELFF
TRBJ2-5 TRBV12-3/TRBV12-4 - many TGTGCCAGCAAACCGGGAGCCCAAGAGACCCAGTACTTC CASKPGAQETQYF
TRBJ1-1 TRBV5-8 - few TGTGCCAGCAGCCCGCGCCCCCGGGTCGAAGCTTTCTTT CASSPRPRVEAFF
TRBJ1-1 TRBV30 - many - CAWSVVAGGTFF
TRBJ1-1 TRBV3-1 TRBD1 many TGTGCCAGCAGCCAAAACAGGGGGACTGAAGCTTTCTTT CASSQNRGTEAFF
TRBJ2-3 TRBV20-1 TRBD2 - TGCAGTGCAACCGGACTAGCGGGGAACACAGATACGCAGTATTTT CSATGLAGNTDTQYF
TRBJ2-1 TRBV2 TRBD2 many TGTGCCAGCAGTGTTGTTGTAACGGGAGGGGGTCGTGAGCAGTTCTTC CASSVVVTGGGREQFF
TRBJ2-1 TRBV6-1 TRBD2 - TGTGCCAGCAGTGAAGACGTAGGGACTAGCGGGAATGAGCAGTTCTTC CASSEDVGTSGNEQFF
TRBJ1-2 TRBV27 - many TGTGCCAGCAGACCCCAGAGGTCCCGGTATGGCTACACCTTC CASRPQRSRYGYTF
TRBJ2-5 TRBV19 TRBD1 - TGTGCCAGTAGGGGGACAGGGGGCGCGGGGACCCAGTACTTC CASRGTGGAGTQYF
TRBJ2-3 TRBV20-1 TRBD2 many TGCAGTGCTACCGGGGGGAGCACAGATACGCAGTATTTT CSATGGSTDTQYF
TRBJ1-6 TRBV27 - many TGTGCCAGCAGGCCCTCCCGGGGCCGGGGTTCACCCCTCCACTTT CASRPSRGRGSPLHF
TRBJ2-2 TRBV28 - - TGTGCCAGCAGTGTGGACAGCCACACCGGGGAGCTGTTTTTT CASSVDSHTGELFF
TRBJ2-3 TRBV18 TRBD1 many TGTGCCAGCTCACCTCAGGGGGCAGGCCTTCCTACGCAGTATTTT CASSPQGAGLPTQYF
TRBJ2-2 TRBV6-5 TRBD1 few TGTGCCAGCAGTTACTCGAAAGGGGGCGCGAGAGCCGGGGAGCTGTTTTTT CASSYSKGGARAGELFF
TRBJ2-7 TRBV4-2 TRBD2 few TGTGCCAGCAGCCAAGATTTAGCGGGAGCGGTGTACGAGCAGTACTTC CASSQDLAGAVYEQYF
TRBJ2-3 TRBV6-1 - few TGTGCCAGCAGTGAAGTTCTGCGGGATACGCAGTATTTT CASSEVLRDTQYF
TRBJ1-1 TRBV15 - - TGTGCCACCAGCAGAGAACAACCGAACACTGAAGCTTTCTTT CATSREQPNTEAFF
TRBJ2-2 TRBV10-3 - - TGTGCCATCAGTGAGTTCCCCTACGGCGGGTACGCGAACACCGGGGAGCTGTTTTTT CAISEFPYGGYANTGELFF
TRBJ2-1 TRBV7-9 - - TGTGCCAGCAGTTGGACAGAGAGAGAGTTCTTC CASSWTEREFF
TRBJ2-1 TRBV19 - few TGTGCCAGTAGTATGGGGGGCAGGGCGTCCGAGCAGTTCTTC CASSMGGRASEQFF
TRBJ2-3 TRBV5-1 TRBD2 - TGCGCCAGCAGCTTCCCTAACCTAGCGGGACCGACCCCCACAGATACGCAGTATTTT CASSFPNLAGPTPTDTQYF
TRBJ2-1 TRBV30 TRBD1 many TGTGCCTGGGGGACAGGGTCCTACAATGAGCAGTTCTTC CAWGTGSYNEQFF
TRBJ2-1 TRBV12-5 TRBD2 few TGTGCTAGTGCCCGCGCACTAGCGGGAGTTCTTGGTTACAATGAGCAGTTCTTC CASARALAGVLGYNEQFF
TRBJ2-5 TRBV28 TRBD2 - TGTGCCAGCAGTCCGTGGACTAGCGGGAGAGAGACCCAGTACTTC CASSPWTSGRETQYF
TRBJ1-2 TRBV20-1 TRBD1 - TGCAGTGCAACCGACAGGGCGCTTGCTGGCTACACCTTC CSATDRALAGYTF
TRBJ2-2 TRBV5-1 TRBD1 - TGCGCCAGCGCCTTCCGGACAGGACCTACCGGGGAGCTGTTTTTT CASAFRTGPTGELFF
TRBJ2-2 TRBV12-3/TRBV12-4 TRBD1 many TGTGCCAGCGGACAGGGAGCCGGGGAGCTGTTTTTT CASGQGAGELFF
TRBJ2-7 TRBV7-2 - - TGTGCCAGCAGCTTAAGTTTCGGATCCAAGCAGTACTTC CASSLSFGSKQYF
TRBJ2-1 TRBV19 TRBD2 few TGTGCCACCACGGGACTAGGGGACAATGAGCAGTTCTTC CATTGLGDNEQFF
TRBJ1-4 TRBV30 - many TGTGCCTGGAGTGACGGGGCAAGTTGGGAAAAACTGTTTTTT CAWSDGASWEKLFF
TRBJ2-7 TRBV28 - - TGTGCCAGCACCTCCCAGGGGGGCCCAAACTCCTACGAGCAGTACTTC CASTSQGGPNSYEQYF
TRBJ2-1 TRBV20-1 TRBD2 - TGCAGTGCTGGGGCTAGCGGATACCCCTCCTACAATGAGCAGTTCTTC CSAGASGYPSYNEQFF
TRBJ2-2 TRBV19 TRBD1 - TGTGCCAGTACCCTAAGGCAGGACAGGGGCACCGGGGAGCTGTTTTTT CASTLRQDRGTGELFF
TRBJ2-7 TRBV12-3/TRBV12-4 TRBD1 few TGTGCGGAACCCACAGGGGTGTGGAACGAGCAGTACTTC CAEPTGVWNEQYF